One TCR beta chain is described in this entry. The CDR3 totals 15 residues. Germline V gene data show CDR1 as GTSNPN and CDR2 as SVGIG (reference sequence). V lost 5 bases and J 5 bases, leaving 21 bases between the germline ends. The data originate from a study of blood T cell repertoires in COVID-19. Some clones are missing from TCRdb's copy, which holds only in-frame ones; the method was immunoSEQ multiplex PCR. Of roughly 250,000 clones in the sample, about 86% were seen once. The sequence was obtained from a woman aged 25 to 39 with COVID-19, enrolled during active disease. Sequenced: peripheral blood. This sequence joins TRBV30 and TRBJ2-5, with D tentatively TRBD1 (6 bases). The CDR3 protein is CAWVVDSSLGETQYF. The CDR3 coding sequence is TGTGCCTGGGTGGTGGACAGCTCCCTGGGGGAGACCCAGTACTTC.